This T cell receptor (beta chain) was sequenced for a study of CD8 T cells in Susac syndrome (dated by TCRdb to between 2018 and 2021). Looking at the study overall: Among the sequenced Susac syndrome patients, over five had clinically active disease and 8 or 9 were in clinical remission. At blood withdrawal, Susac syndrome patients were either therapy-naive, taking corticosteroids (in some cases with IVIg as well), or taking IVIg alone. Repertoire sequencing was used to test whether CD8+ T cell activation and differentiation in Susac syndrome was antigen driven. Overall results and qualifications from the work: The CD4+ T cell repertoire of patients with Susac syndrome showed no detectable clonal expansion. The number of individuals in the TCR sequencing and HLA analysis was acknowledged as relatively small.

The CDR3, cysteine through phenylalanine, is 16 amino acids long. Left in the record is the CDR3 DNA by itself, 48 bases read in frame from the first base. The V end loses 5 bases and the J end loses 5 bases, and a stretch of 22 bases separates them. For CDR1 and CDR2, the germline V gene lists SGDLS and YYNGEE. RNA was extracted using the RNeasy kit, and roughly 0.5 to 1 microgram was reverse transcribed with random hexamers. The immunoSEQ multiplex PCR assay, which covers 54 Vbeta and 13 Jbeta segments, was used to amplify TCR beta CDR3 regions. PCR amplification bias was corrected by using a synthetic template baseline for primer optimization and computational correction. In the paper's pipeline: Reads were annotated to V, D and J genes according to IMGT and were analyzed with immunoSEQ Analyzer, with only productive sequences retained. To calculate clonality, Shannon entropy was normalized by log2 of the number of productive unique sequences and then subtracted from one. Public and private clones were assessed among the 100 most prevalent clones of each patient and control. Susac-specific clones were defined as absent from healthy and MS cohorts, around 980 published viral clones and other ImmuneACCESS disease sequences. TCRdb reprocessed the public reads (quality trimming at Q25 with fastp, clone calling with MiXCR) and kept in-frame beta chains. Entries are consolidated by CDR3 protein sequence, retaining the most common genes and DNA. The V and J calls and clone size are TCRdb's, not the authors'. The sample table holds more than 150,000 distinct CDR3 sequences, of which about 95% were seen once. In total, the top ten clones hold 0.16% of the sample.

Peripheral blood CD8+ and CD4+ T cells from healthy donors, Susac syndrome patients and multiple sclerosis patients were profiled using high-throughput TCR beta sequencing. The Susac syndrome patients fulfilled recently defined diagnostic criteria for definite or probable disease. CD8+ TEMRA cells were enriched by FACS, while bulk CD8+ and CD4+ T cells were purified by magnetic negative isolation. Blood was drawn into EDTA tubes, processed within 24 hours, and PBMCs were isolated by density gradient centrifugation. PBMCs intended for TCR sequencing were frozen in liquid nitrogen and were later thawed in a 37 degrees C water bath. The sorted or isolated CD4+, CD8+ and CD8+ TEMRA cells had a purity of 90% or higher. A note on this clonotype: Its antigen specificity is not known. The record has no base qualities; no much larger clone is one base away.

The specimen sequenced was CD4+ T cells from PBMCs. The clonotype was recovered from a human donor with Susac syndrome. The rearrangement combines TRBV9 with TRBJ1-2; possibly the D gene is TRBD1, per 6 matching bases. The DNA sequence follows: TGTGCCAGCAGTTACCGGCCCTCCCTGGGGGCATATGGCTACACCTTC. This is translated as CASSYRPSLGAYGYTF.